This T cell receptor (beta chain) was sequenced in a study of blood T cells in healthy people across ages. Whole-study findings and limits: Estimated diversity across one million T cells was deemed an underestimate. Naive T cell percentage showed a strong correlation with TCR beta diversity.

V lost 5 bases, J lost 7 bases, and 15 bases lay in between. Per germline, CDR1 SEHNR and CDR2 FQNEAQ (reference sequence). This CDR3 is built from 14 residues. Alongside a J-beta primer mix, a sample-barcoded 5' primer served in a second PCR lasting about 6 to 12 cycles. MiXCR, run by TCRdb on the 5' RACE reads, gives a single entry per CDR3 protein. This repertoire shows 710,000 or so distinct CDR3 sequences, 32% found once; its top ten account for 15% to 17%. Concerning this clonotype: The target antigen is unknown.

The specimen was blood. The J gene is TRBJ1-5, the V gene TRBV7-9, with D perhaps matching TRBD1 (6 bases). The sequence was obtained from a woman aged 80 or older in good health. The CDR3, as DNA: TGTGCCAGCAGCCCGCGGGGTGGGGGCCAGCCCCAGCATTTT. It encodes CASSPRGGGQPQHF.